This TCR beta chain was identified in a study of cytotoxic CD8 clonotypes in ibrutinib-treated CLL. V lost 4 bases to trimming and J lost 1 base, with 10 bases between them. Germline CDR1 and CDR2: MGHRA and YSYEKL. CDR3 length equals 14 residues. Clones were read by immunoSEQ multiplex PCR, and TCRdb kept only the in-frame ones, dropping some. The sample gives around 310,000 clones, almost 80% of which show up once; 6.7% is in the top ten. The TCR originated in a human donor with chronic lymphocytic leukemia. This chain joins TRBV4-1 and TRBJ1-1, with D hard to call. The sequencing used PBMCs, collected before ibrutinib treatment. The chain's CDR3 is CASSLGAWNTEAFF. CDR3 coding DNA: TGCGCCAGCAGCCTGGGTGCTTGGAACACTGAAGCTTTCTTT.